Following are 27 T cell receptor beta chains from one sample sequenced in a study of blood T cells in healthy people across ages. Primed by a sample-barcoded 5' primer and a J-beta primer mix, a second PCR proceeded for roughly 6 to 12 cycles. TCRdb ran MiXCR on the 5' RACE reads and lists one entry per CDR3 protein. The sample holds fewer than 700,000 distinct CDR3 sequences, roughly 41% seen once. Sequenced input: blood. These receptors were taken from a man of 80 years or more in good health.

This clonotype was counted between two and nine times. CDR3: CSARDQEREGLTGELFF. DNA of the CDR3: TGCAGTGCTAGAGATCAGGAGCGGGAGGGCCTCACCGGGGAGCTGTTTTTT. The chain combines TRBV20-1 with TRBJ2-2, with TRBD2 matching over 10 bases. CDR3 size: 17 residues. Germline loops: CDR1 DFQATT, CDR2 SNEGSKA (reference sequence). The V segment lost 0 bases and the J segment 4 bases; nucleotides outside the gene matches: 8.

This clonotype has more than one count but fewer than ten. The V gene is TRBV28, the J gene TRBJ2-5; a possible D gene is TRBD2 (6 bases). V was clipped by 6 bases and J by 5 bases, with 16 bases between them. The germline V gene encodes CDR1 MDHEN and CDR2 SYDVKM. CDR3 length: 14 amino acids. The CDR3 region has the DNA TGTGCCAGCAGCAAAGCGGCCGGAGGGGAGACCCAGTACTTC. Amino acid sequence: CASSKAAGGETQYF.

This clonotype has only a few counts. The V call is TRBV20-1, the J call TRBJ2-3; D ambiguous. With 4 bases removed from V and 3 bases from J, the gap between germline ends came to 20 bases. CDR3 length equals 16 residues. The germline gives CDR1 DFQATT, CDR2 SNEGSKA (reference sequence). The CDR3 nucleotides are TGCAGTGCTACCTCTGGAGTCGGGTCCTCTACAGATACGCAGTATTTT. The encoded protein is CSATSGVGSSTDTQYF.

V usage is TRBV7-2 and J usage is TRBJ2-1; 12 bases align to TRBD1. Looked up from germline, CDR1 is SGHTA and CDR2 is FQGNSA. Germline trimming cut 5 bases from V and 9 bases from J; bases unmatched to any gene: 11. This CDR3 is built from 16 residues. Here the CDR3 DNA reads TGTGCCAGCAGCCCCGCAGGGACAGGGGGCAGGCCTGAGCAGTTCTTC. Translation gives CASSPAGTGGRPEQFF.

This clonotype was seen repeatedly, ten times or more. The rearrangement uses TRBV5-6 and TRBJ1-2; the D is unclear. This CDR3 is 15 amino acids long. The germline gives CDR1 SGHDT, CDR2 YYEEEE. Trimming removed 4 bases from V and 5 bases from J, with 18 bases in between. CDR3 nucleotide sequence: TGTGCCAGCAGCCTCCGTGCCGCGAACAGATATGGCTACACCTTC. The encoded protein is CASSLRAANRYGYTF.

This clonotype was counted between two and nine times. The chain couples TRBV20-1 to TRBJ2-3; a weak D match, TRBD2 (6 bases). Per germline, CDR1 DFQATT and CDR2 SNEGSKA (reference sequence). This CDR3 comprises 14 residues. Trimming left V 0 bases short and J 6 bases short, with 13 bases between. CDR3 loop: CSARDQTSSDTQYF. The CDR3 DNA reads TGCAGTGCTAGAGATCAGACTAGTTCTGATACGCAGTATTTT.

The chain uses TRBV29-1 and TRBJ2-3, with D possibly TRBD2 on 6 matching bases. The ends were cut back, 7 bases at V and 3 bases at J, with 11 bases in the middle. This CDR3 has 12 residues. Germline-derived CDR1 and CDR2 are SQVTM and ANQGSEA. CDR3 nucleotides: TGCAGCGGGGGAGGCACGACAGATACGCAGTATTTT. Translated: CSGGGTTDTQYF.

Remarks on this clonotype: This may arise from a read error, as a much more abundant clone is one base away. The chain links TRBV20-1 to TRBJ1-5; no reliable D call. The CDR3 has 12 residues. Germline V lookup: CDR1 DFQATT, CDR2 SNEGSKA (reference sequence). The CDR3, as DNA: TGCAGTGCTAGAGATGTGAATCGGCCCCAGCATTTT. Translated, it gives CSARDVNRPQHF.

The rearrangement joins TRBV14 to TRBJ1-2; 9 bases agree with TRBD1. The CDR3 is made up of 15 amino acids. CDR1 and CDR2 from the germline V gene are SGHDN and FVKESK. Germline trimming cut 4 bases from V and 3 bases from J; bases unmatched to any gene: 6. As DNA, the CDR3 is TGTGCCAGCAGCCCTCGGGACAGGGCGGACTATGGCTACACCTTC. Encoded protein: CASSPRDRADYGYTF.

Many counts were recorded for this clonotype. The gene calls are TRBV7-9 and TRBJ2-1; 14 nucleotides agree with TRBD2. CDR1 is SEHNR, CDR2 FQNEAQ, per germline (reference sequence). V lost 5 bases, J lost 4 bases, and 7 bases stayed unmatched. The CDR3 runs to 17 residues. CDR3 region: CASSPGTSGRSYNEQFF. The CDR3 nucleotides read TGTGCCAGCAGCCCCGGGACTAGCGGGAGATCGTACAATGAGCAGTTCTTC.

The CDR3 nucleotides read TGTGCCAGCAGCTTAGAATGGACCAGAGGGTACGAGCAGTACTTC. Translating gives CASSLEWTRGYEQYF. The rearrangement links TRBV7-2 to TRBJ2-5, with a tentative D call TRBD2 (5 bases). The assigned J gene may be wrong: the sequence end matches TRBJ2-7 better. The germline CDR1 and CDR2 sequences are SGHTA and FQGNSA. CDR3 length: 15 residues.

The rearrangement uses TRBV3-1 and TRBJ2-3; D ambiguous. The CDR3 is 17 amino acids. Germline CDR1 is LGHDT and CDR2 is YNNKEL (reference sequence). Trimming took 4 bases from V and 4 from J, leaving 21 bases between them. The CDR3 loop reads CASSPEPRSPAPDTQYF. For the CDR3, the DNA is TGTGCCAGCAGCCCCGAACCGAGGTCCCCCGCCCCAGATACGCAGTATTTT.

This clonotype was picked up a small number of times. The chain recombines TRBV3-1 with TRBJ2-5; D unclear. The DNA matches TRBJ2-7 better at its end, which makes the J call doubtful. Germline-derived CDR1 and CDR2 are LGHDT and YNNKEL (reference sequence). CDR3 length: 12 residues. CDR3 in DNA: TGTGCCAGCAGCGGCCTCCTTTTCGAGCAGTACTTC. As protein: CASSGLLFEQYF.

The chain is built from TRBV5-6 and TRBJ2-3; TRBD2 matches 15 bases. This CDR3 is built from 19 residues. The germline gives CDR1 SGHDT, CDR2 YYEEEE. V was clipped by 0 bases and J by 3 bases; unmatched bases: 8. The CDR3 DNA reads TGTGCCAGCAGCTTGGCGTCGGGACTAGCGGGAGGAAGTACAGATACGCAGTATTTT. Its protein product is CASSLASGLAGGSTDTQYF.

The chain carries TRBV7-9 and TRBJ2-5; possibly TRBD1 or TRBD2 for D (6 bases each). V was trimmed by 3 bases and J by 5 bases, leaving 13 bases between them. Germline V gene data show CDR1 as SEHNR and CDR2 as FQNEAQ (reference sequence). The CDR3 has 14 residues. This CDR3 reads CASSFPGARETQYF. CDR3 DNA: TGTGCCAGCAGCTTTCCGGGGGCTCGGGAGACCCAGTACTTC.

This clonotype has just a few counts. At one of its ends the junction is not consistent with the germline gene, which may arise from a read error. V is TRBV20-1 and J is TRBJ1-6; the D gene is possibly TRBD1 (5 bases). CDR1 and CDR2 from the germline V gene are DFQATT and SNEGSKA (reference sequence). The CDR3 covers 14 residues. In nucleotides, the CDR3 is TGCAGTGCCAGAGCCGGGGACGGAAATTCACCCCTCCACTTT. Translating it yields CSARAGDGNSPLHF.

Regarding this clonotype: This clone may be a read error of a much larger clone one base away. The V gene is TRBV29-1, the J gene TRBJ1-2, with a possible D match to TRBD1 (6 bases). The CDR3 extends over 12 amino acids. Germline-derived CDR1 and CDR2 are SQVTM and ANQGSEA. The CDR3 nucleotides read TGCAGCGTGCACCTCGGGGGCCATGGCCACACCTTC. It codes for CSVHLGGHGHTF.

The rearrangement joins TRBV4-3 to TRBJ2-3; the D gene is possibly TRBD2 (7 bases). Deletions cut 0 bases from V and 0 bases from J, with 13 bases between. The CDR3 is 17 amino acids. Germline V lookup: CDR1 LGHNA, CDR2 YSLEER. The CDR3 region is CASSQDGGGPSTDTQYF. CDR3 nucleotide sequence: TGCGCCAGCAGCCAAGATGGGGGGGGGCCCAGCACAGATACGCAGTATTTT.

The rearrangement uses TRBV28 and TRBJ2-3; D not certain. The CDR3 spans 14 residues. The V end was cut by 6 bases, the J end by 3 bases, with 13 bases between. The germline V gene has CDR1 MDHEN and CDR2 SYDVKM. The CDR3 is CASSPDKTTDTQYF. CDR3 coding DNA: TGTGCCAGCAGCCCCGACAAGACTACAGATACGCAGTATTTT.

This clonotype was detected ten times or more. The rearrangement uses TRBV20-1 and TRBJ2-1; 11 bases map to TRBD2. Trimming removed 0 bases from V and 6 bases from J; junction bases left unmatched: 10. Germline assignment: CDR1 DFQATT and CDR2 SNEGSKA (reference sequence). This CDR3 region has 17 residues. In DNA form, the CDR3 reads TGCAGTGCTAGAGATCCGCTAGCGGGAGGTTGGCTCAATGAGCAGTTCTTC. It encodes CSARDPLAGGWLNEQFF.

This clonotype was counted ten times or more. The V and J genes are TRBV12-3 or TRBV12-4 and TRBJ2-5; D not resolved. Trimming removed 3 bases at V and 7 bases at J, with 12 bases between. The CDR3 is 13 residues long. The CDR3 DNA is TGTGCCAGCAGTTTTTCATGGGATGGGACCCAGTACTTC. It codes for CASSFSWDGTQYF.

This clonotype was found once. The genes are TRBV13 and TRBJ2-5; 10 bases map to TRBD2. Germline V gives CDR1 PRHDT, CDR2 FYEKMQ (reference sequence). This CDR3 contains 18 residues. With 4 bases clipped from V and 1 base from J, the junction kept 12 bases outside the gene matches. As DNA, the CDR3 is TGTGCCAGCAGCTCCCCAACAAATAAGCGGGAGGGCCAAGAGACCCAGTACTTC. Its protein product is CASSSPTNKREGQETQYF. The variable domain in full, with the rest retrieved from reference TRBV13 and TRBJ2-5, is AAGVIQSPRHLIKEKRETATLKCYPIPRHDTVYWYQQGPGQDPQFLISFYEKMQSDKGSIPDRFSAQQFSDYHSELNMSSLELGDSALYFCASSSPTNKREGQETQYFGPGTRLLVL.

There are a few counts of this clonotype. The J gene is TRBJ2-1, the V gene TRBV20-1, with 12 bases identical to TRBD2. Germline lookup yields CDR1 DFQATT and CDR2 SNEGSKA (reference sequence). CDR3 length: 15 residues. J lost 0 bases, V lost 6 bases, and 3 bases had no gene match. In DNA, the CDR3 is TGCAGTGCAAAGACTAGCGGGAGCTCCTACAATGAGCAGTTCTTC. It codes for CSAKTSGSSYNEQFF.

The table lists this clonotype with a few counts. The chain links TRBV10-3 to TRBJ2-7; the D call may be TRBD1 or TRBD2 (5 bases each). V lost 6 bases to trimming and J lost 1 base, with 19 bases between them. The CDR3 has 16 amino acids. In germline, CDR1 is ENHRY, CDR2 SYGVKD. The CDR3 is CAISPKPGPTSYEQYF. The CDR3 region has the DNA TGTGCCATCAGCCCGAAGCCGGGACCCACTTCCTACGAGCAGTACTTC.

The rearrangement uses TRBV14 and TRBJ2-2; perhaps TRBD1 as D (5 bases). The germline V and J ends were trimmed by 2 bases and 1 base, with 8 bases remaining between them. The CDR3 spans 15 residues. Germline V gene data show CDR1 as SGHDN and CDR2 as FVKESK. CDR3 sequence reads: CASSQTDRNTGELFF. CDR3 in DNA: TGTGCCAGCAGCCAAACAGACAGGAACACCGGGGAGCTGTTTTTT.

This clonotype was seen a handful of times. The chain combines TRBV20-1 with TRBJ2-3; perhaps TRBD2 as D (5 bases). Germline V lookup: CDR1 DFQATT, CDR2 SNEGSKA (reference sequence). The CDR3 spans 11 residues. The germline V and J ends were trimmed by 6 bases and 8 bases, with 12 bases remaining between them. The DNA of the CDR3 is TGCAGTGCCTTCGTCGGGGTTACGCAGTATTTT. This codes for CSAFVGVTQYF.

The chain has TRBV7-9 and TRBJ2-3; unclear D gene. The CDR3 has 14 amino acids. Trimming shortened V by 2 bases and J by 3 bases, and 9 bases separated the two germline ends. Germline CDR1 is SEHNR and CDR2 is FQNEAQ (reference sequence). The CDR3 DNA reads TGTGCCAGCAGCTTAACGCTGGGTACAGATACGCAGTATTTT. Translated: CASSLTLGTDTQYF. The whole variable domain, filled in from reference TRBV7-9 and TRBJ2-3, reads DTGVSQNPRHKITKRGQNVTFRCDPISEHNRLYWYRQTLGQGPEFLTYFQNEAQLEKSRLLSDRFSAERPKGSFSTLEIQRTEQGDSAMYLCASSLTLGTDTQYFGPGTRLTVL.